This T cell receptor beta chain was sequenced in a study of Graves' ophthalmopathy and Graves' hyperthyroidism listed by TCRdb under 2018. Turning to the overall study: Peripheral blood was collected at initial diagnosis, prior to any treatment. In total, some 130 blood samples were TCR-sequenced: some 40 ophthalmopathy, around 75 hyperthyroidism and 17 hyperthyroidism-to-ophthalmopathy patients. Following sample collection, hyperthyroidism patients were given methimazole at a starting dose of 30 mg daily, and ophthalmopathy patients were given high-dose intravenous methylprednisolone. An independent validation cohort was composed of 18 to 20 hyperthyroidism patients and about 17 patients who later progressed from hyperthyroidism to ophthalmopathy. The study used TCR beta repertoire signatures to distinguish Graves' ophthalmopathy from Graves' hyperthyroidism and to predict progression to ophthalmopathy. In roughly 6 hyperthyroidism patients, T-cell repertoires of thyroid tissue and blood were compared. To explore V-J signatures distinguishing ophthalmopathy from hyperthyroidism, a discovery set of roughly 100 patients (roughly 44 ophthalmopathy, 57 stable hyperthyroidism) was enrolled.

Hyperthyroidism was defined as stable when no progression to ophthalmopathy occurred within 18 months of follow-up. Hyperthyroidism patients were newly diagnosed, with disease duration under 2 months, and aged 18 to 65 years. Patients with other autoimmune diseases, uncontrolled infections, pregnancy or lactation were excluded. Clinical symptoms, serum thyroxine, TRAb, thyroid ultrasound and orbital computed tomography formed the basis of the diagnosis. Using Ficoll-Paque density gradient centrifugation, PBMCs were isolated from about 10 ml of fresh peripheral blood. Total RNA was extracted using Trizol reagent, and RNA quality was checked on an Agilent 2100 Bioanalyzer. To note about this clonotype: No cognate antigen has been identified for it. One base away there is no much larger clone; base qualities are not given.

The paper as a whole reports these results and caveats: Among expanded thyroid clonotypes with frequency above 0.001, most also showed up in blood, which suggests that blood repertoires may reflect the thyroid immune response. No statistical method was used to predetermine the sample size, and group allocation was not hidden from the investigators. In validation, the model predicted ophthalmopathy progression with 55% to 71% sensitivity and about 77% specificity; roughly eleven predicted patients were CT-confirmed with GO in a median of around 6.5 months. Ophthalmopathy was separated from stable hyperthyroidism by the 13-signature model with 85% to 90% sensitivity and 81% to 83% specificity in cross-validation and with 80%/75% in the test set.

For repertoire sequencing, the TCR beta CDR3 regions were amplified from RNA transcripts. A first-round RT-PCR used HTBI primers with the Qiagen OneStep RT-PCR kit, followed by a second-round multiplex PCR, size selection and purification. Libraries were sequenced on an Illumina HiSeq2000 using paired-end 100 bp reads. As for the original processing: SOAPnuke was used for read processing, and reads with adapters, uncalled bases, a mean Phred below 15, or no exact constant-primer or identifier match were discarded. COPE v1.2.5 was used to merge high-quality paired reads. Each unique nucleotide sequence was defined as a clonotype, and clonotypes were aligned to IMGT TRB V, D and J references with MiTCR v1.1. Analysis was restricted to V-J combinations with a frequency above 0.0001, which covered approximately 99% of repertoires. For each V-J combination, a TCR clonal expansion and chaos score was defined as F50 clonal expansion divided by the chaos observed in the TCRdist matrix. Welch's t-statistics and random forest were used to reduce features to over ten V-J combinations, which were fed into a naive Bayes classifier. Thyroid-blood repertoire similarity was quantified with the Morisita-Horn index. Through fastp at Q25 and MiXCR, TCRdb rebuilt clones from the public reads, retaining in-frame beta chains. Rows with a matching CDR3 protein are joined into one entry that keeps the most common DNA and genes. These V and J calls derive from TCRdb rather than the authors' analysis. The sample has some 350,000 distinct CDR3 sequences on record, 17% of them singletons. Roughly 2.4% of the sample is taken by the ten largest.

The germline V gene provides CDR1 MNHEY and CDR2 SVGEGT. From its cysteine to its phenylalanine, the CDR3 spans 14 amino acids. Only CDR3 DNA remains: 42 bases, in frame from the first base. V loses 1 base, J loses 3 bases, and the germline ends lie 10 bases apart. This TCR derives from an adult woman with stable Graves' hyperthyroidism. The rearranged chain carries TRBV6-2 or TRBV6-3 and TRBJ2-7; the D region possibly corresponds to TRBD2 (6 bases align). Sequencing used peripheral blood. The DNA is TGTGCCAGCAGTTACTGGTCCGGGAGCTACGAGCAGTACTTC. This is translated as CASSYWSGSYEQYF.